These T cell receptor beta chains were read from a single sample in a study of cytomegalovirus exposure and HLA in healthy donors. TCRdb's copy holds only in-frame clones and misses some; the assay was immunoSEQ multiplex PCR. The repertoire holds some 170,000 clones, with about four fifths as singletons. Sequenced sample: PBMCs. These receptors came from a woman aged 18-29 years in good health and CMV-seropositive. The CDR3 runs from the conserved cysteine through the conserved F or W. Each record gives: V gene, J gene, clone size, D gene, CDR3 protein, CDR3 DNA. The D gene is left open where the match is weak. Expanded clones get a size class; other rows say once, few or many, or leave the size out.

v_gene: TRBV7-2; j_gene: TRBJ2-5; abundance: NA; d_gene: TRBD2; CDR3aa: CASSIKLAGGLETQYF; CDR3nt: TGTGCCAGCAGCATAAAACTAGCGGGGGGTCTGGAGACCCAGTACTTC
v_gene: TRBV11-3; j_gene: TRBJ2-5; abundance: NA; d_gene: NA; CDR3aa: CASSLDSEEIQYF; CDR3nt: TGTGCCAGCAGCTTGGACAGTGAAGAGATCCAGTACTTC
v_gene: TRBV27; j_gene: TRBJ1-2; abundance: NA; d_gene: TRBD1; CDR3aa: CASRQPGQGIYGYTF; CDR3nt: TGTGCCAGCAGACAGCCGGGACAGGGGATCTATGGCTACACCTTC
v_gene: TRBV5-4; j_gene: TRBJ2-3; abundance: NA; d_gene: NA; CDR3aa: CASSLADRVPSTDTQYF; CDR3nt: TGTGCCAGCAGCTTGGCCGACAGAGTCCCTAGCACAGATACGCAGTATTTT
v_gene: TRBV7-9; j_gene: TRBJ2-3; abundance: NA; d_gene: NA; CDR3aa: CASSSPLALADTQYF; CDR3nt: TGTGCCAGCAGCTCCCCCCTGGCCCTCGCAGATACGCAGTATTTT
v_gene: TRBV18; j_gene: TRBJ2-7; abundance: once; d_gene: TRBD2; CDR3aa: CASSPPSGGYEQYF; CDR3nt: TGTGCCAGCTCACCACCTAGCGGGGGCTACGAGCAGTACTTC
v_gene: TRBV6-5; j_gene: TRBJ1-1; abundance: once; d_gene: NA; CDR3aa: CASGNPPRGMPFF; CDR3nt: TGTGCCAGCGGTAACCCGCCCCGGGGGATGCCTTTCTTT
v_gene: TRBV4-1; j_gene: TRBJ1-2; abundance: NA; d_gene: NA; CDR3aa: CASSLEQGSPYGYTF; CDR3nt: TGCGCCAGCAGCCTGGAGCAGGGGTCCCCCTATGGCTACACCTTC
v_gene: TRBV29-1; j_gene: TRBJ2-1; abundance: NA; d_gene: NA; CDR3aa: CSVEGPERRVRQFF; CDR3nt: TGCAGCGTGGAGGGTCCTGAAAGGCGGGTTAGGCAGTTCTTC
v_gene: TRBV28; j_gene: TRBJ1-6; abundance: NA; d_gene: NA; CDR3aa: CASSLRRWLPGNSPLHF; CDR3nt: TGTGCCAGCAGTTTACGTCGGTGGTTACCGGGGAATTCACCCCTCCACTTT